The 25 T cell receptor beta chains below come from one sample, sequenced in a study. TCRdb redid the calling of the 5' RACE reads with MiXCR, one entry per CDR3 protein. The profile shows roughly 9,900 distinct CDR3 sequences, 15% to 20% of them singletons. The sorted Tregs were CD4+CD25+CD127-/low cells. The sample consisted of Tregs sorted from a lymph node. These TCRs come from a female donor with breast cancer.

This clonotype occurred many times. The chain employs TRBV29-1 and TRBJ2-3, with D possibly matching TRBD1 (6 bases). From germline, CDR1 is SQVTM and CDR2 ANQGSEA. The CDR3 is made up of 14 amino acids. V gave up 7 bases and J gave up 4 bases, with 18 bases separating them. The CDR3 DNA reads as TGCAGCGGGTCGCCTCAGGGGAGACCAGATACGCAGTATTTT. It encodes CSGSPQGRPDTQYF.

This clonotype was counted ten times or more. The chain couples TRBV12-3 or TRBV12-4 to TRBJ2-5; D is possibly TRBD2 (6 bases). The CDR3 is 14 residues long. Between the trimmed V and J ends, which lost 6 bases and 5 bases, there was a span of 16 bases. Here the CDR3 DNA reads TGTGCCAGCAGAGAACACGGGAGTAGGGAGACCCAGTACTTC. This sequence encodes CASREHGSRETQYF.

This clonotype is medium-sized (0.01 to 0.1%) in the sample. The gene calls are TRBV7-6 and TRBJ1-1; unclear D gene. Germline V lookup: CDR1 SGHVS, CDR2 FNYEAQ. This CDR3 contains 13 residues. Trimming cost V 3 bases and J 1 base, with 6 bases left between them. The DNA for the CDR3 is TGTGCCAGCAGCTTTAAACCGAACACTGAAGCTTTCTTT. It is translated as CASSFKPNTEAFF.

This clonotype was picked up many times. This chain uses TRBV12-3 or TRBV12-4 with TRBJ2-3; D is perhaps TRBD1 or TRBD2 (5 bases each). This CDR3 is 14 amino acids long. The CDR3 DNA is TGTGCTCTCGGGGATGAGGGACGAGAGGATACGCAGTATTTT. It translates to CALGDEGREDTQYF.

The rearrangement joins TRBV6-5 to TRBJ1-1, with 8 positions matching TRBD1. CDR1 and CDR2 from the germline V gene are MNHEY and SVGAGI. Trimming took 6 bases from V and 8 from J; bases not matched to a gene: 5. The CDR3 covers 12 residues. The CDR3 nucleotides are TGTGCCAGCAGCAAAACAGGGGGGGAAGCTTTCTTT. Protein: CASSKTGGEAFF.

This clonotype showed up many times. The chain links TRBV7-2 to TRBJ2-1; 14 bases are shared with TRBD2. This CDR3 is 18 amino acids long. Germline assignment: CDR1 SGHTA and CDR2 FQGNSA. V was pared by 3 bases and J by 6 bases, with 10 bases of the junction left unmatched. DNA of the CDR3: TGTGCCAGCAGCTTCGGGACTAGCGGGAGTTGGGGAGGCAATGAGCAGTTCTTC. Translated: CASSFGTSGSWGGNEQFF. Filled out from reference TRBV7-2 and TRBJ2-1, the complete variable domain reads GAGVSQSPSNKVTEKGKDVELRCDPISGHTALYWYRQSLGQGLEFLIYFQGNSAPDKSGLPSDRFSAERTGGSVSTLTIQRTQQEDSAVYLCASSFGTSGSWGGNEQFFGPGTRLTVL.

In its sample, this clonotype was seen many times. The chain uses TRBV11-2 and TRBJ1-3, with D unresolved. This CDR3 has 15 amino acids. V was clipped by 7 bases and J by 0 bases, with 13 bases between them. In germline, CDR1 is SGHAT, CDR2 FQNNGV. CDR3 in amino acids: CASTDPFSSGNTIYF. In nucleotides, the CDR3 is TGTGCCAGCACCGACCCCTTTTCCTCTGGAAACACCATATATTTT.

Note on this clonotype: Given a much more abundant clone one base away, this may be a read error. This likely comes from a read error, as the CDR3 has no conserved phenylalanine or tryptophan at its end. J is TRBJ2-1 and V is TRBV18; the D is unclear. Germline V lookup: CDR1 KGHSH, CDR2 LQKENI. This CDR3 is built from 15 residues. The V gene lost 1 base and the J gene lost 2 bases, with 9 bases spanning the gap. CDR3 DNA: TGTGCCAGCTCACCACGGTTCGGTCCCTACAATGAGCAGTTCCTC. It is translated as CASSPRFGPYNEQFL.

This clonotype was seen ten or more times. The chain has TRBV18 and TRBJ2-2; TRBD1 agrees at 7 bases. CDR3 length equals 17 residues. The V gene's germline CDR1 is KGHSH and CDR2 LQKENI. V dropped 4 bases and J dropped 0; count of bases not matched to a gene: 8. The CDR3 bases are TGTGCCAGCTCACGGGGGACAGCCGGATCGAACACCGGGGAGCTGTTTTTT. Its translation: CASSRGTAGSNTGELFF.

The J gene is TRBJ2-3, the V gene TRBV12-3 or TRBV12-4, with D hard to call. CDR3 length: 13 amino acids. V was clipped by 4 bases and J by 2 bases, with 7 bases between them. As DNA, the CDR3 is TGTGCCAGCAGTTCCAGGTTCACAGATACGCAGTATTTT. Translation: CASSSRFTDTQYF.

The chain uses TRBV27 and TRBJ1-5; no firm D call. The CDR3 contains 15 residues. The germline V and J ends were trimmed by 2 bases and 0 bases, with 8 bases remaining between them. Germline V lookup: CDR1 MNHEY, CDR2 SMNVEV (reference sequence). The CDR3 here is CASSLRAISNQPQHF. The CDR3 nucleotides are TGTGCCAGCAGTTTAAGGGCAATTAGCAATCAGCCCCAGCATTTT.

The rearrangement uses TRBV6-6 and TRBJ2-1, with TRBD2 as a possible D gene (7 bases). Germline CDR1 MNHNY, CDR2 SVGAGI (reference sequence). The CDR3 has 12 amino acids. V lost 5 bases to trimming and J lost 11 bases, with 13 bases between them. The CDR3 bases are TGTGCCAGCAGTGGGCCGGGGGGCCAGCAGTTCTTC. Protein product: CASSGPGGQQFF.

By sample fraction, this clonotype is medium-sized. V usage is TRBV6-2 or TRBV6-3 and J usage is TRBJ2-1; D is possibly TRBD2 (5 bases). The V end was cut by 6 bases, the J end by 5 bases, with 14 bases between. This CDR3 has 14 residues. The V gene's germline CDR1 is MNHEY and CDR2 SVGEGT. CDR3 region: CASRDWAKNNEQFF. The CDR3, as DNA: TGTGCCAGCAGGGACTGGGCAAAAAACAATGAGCAGTTCTTC.

In this sample, this clonotype turned up many times. The chain couples TRBV5-1 to TRBJ2-1; D possibly matches TRBD1 or TRBD2 (5 bases each). Per the germline V gene, CDR1 is SGHRS and CDR2 is YFSETQ. The CDR3 spans 13 residues. V was clipped by 4 bases and J by 2 bases, with 7 bases between them. The DNA for the CDR3 is TGCGCCAGCAGCCGGGACGCCTACAATGAGCAGTTCTTC. It codes for CASSRDAYNEQFF.

This clonotype was counted at least ten times. The V and J genes are TRBV6-6 and TRBJ1-6, with no clear D. V was trimmed by 2 bases and J by 6 bases, leaving 8 bases between them. Germline V gene lookup returns CDR1 MNHNY and CDR2 SVGAGI (reference sequence). The length of the CDR3 is 14 residues. The DNA for the CDR3 is TGTGCCAGCAGTTACCCGGGGATTAATTCACCCCTCCACTTT. It translates to CASSYPGINSPLHF.

This clonotype was counted many times. J is TRBJ1-6 and V is TRBV3-1; D uncertain. CDR1 is LGHDT, CDR2 YNNKEL, per germline (reference sequence). The CDR3 runs 12 residues. V lost 2 bases and J 5 bases, leaving 1 base between the germline ends. The CDR3 here is CASSQNNSPLHF. CDR3 in DNA: TGTGCCAGCAGCCAAAATAATTCACCCCTCCACTTT.

This clonotype was seen at least ten times. V gene TRBV6-1 combines with J gene TRBJ2-4; D remains ambiguous. There are 14 residues in the CDR3. The germline CDR1 and CDR2 sequences are MNHNS and SASEGT. V lost 3 bases and J lost 8, with 14 bases in between. The CDR3 sequence is CASSDFRPTDIQYF. CDR3 DNA sequence: TGTGCCAGCAGTGATTTTCGCCCTACAGACATTCAGTACTTC.

This clonotype was detected many times. This chain uses TRBV29-1 with TRBJ2-1; 10 bases fit TRBD1. The CDR3 length is 12 residues. V trimming: 7 bases; J trimming: 10 bases; junction bases outside the gene matches: 7. CDR1 is SQVTM, CDR2 ANQGSEA, per germline. The CDR3 nucleotides are TGCAGCGGGGGACAGGGGTCAAAAGAGCAGTTCTTC. Amino acids: CSGGQGSKEQFF.

This clonotype was seen a handful of times. The junction and the germline gene differ at one end; a read error may be behind it. The J gene is TRBJ1-4, the V gene TRBV5-6; a weak D match, TRBD1 (5 bases). The CDR3 contains 16 residues. Germline V CDR1 and CDR2: SGHDT, YYEEEE. The CDR3 nucleotides are TGTGCCAGCAGCTTGGCCGTGGGGGTTGCTAATGAAAAACTGGTTTTT. This sequence encodes CASSLAVGVANEKLVF.

The CDR3, as DNA: TGTGCCAGCAGCCAAGATCTAGGAAGGGGGCAGGACATTCAGTACTTC. Protein: CASSQDLGRGQDIQYF. The J gene is TRBJ2-4, the V gene TRBV4-2, with 7 nucleotides matching TRBD1. Looked up from germline, CDR1 is LGHNA and CDR2 is YNFKEQ. This CDR3 comprises 16 residues. Losses at the gene ends were 0 bases for V and 8 bases for J; bases not matched to a gene: 10.

This clonotype is medium-sized. The chain uses TRBV7-9 and TRBJ1-6; D not resolved. Per the germline V gene, CDR1 is SEHNR and CDR2 is FQNEAQ (reference sequence). There are 14 residues in the CDR3. Between the trimmed V and J ends, which lost 8 bases and 0 bases, there was a span of 8 bases. The CDR3 sequence is CASGRSSYNSPLHF. The CDR3 DNA reads TGTGCCAGCGGAAGGAGCTCCTATAATTCACCCCTCCACTTT.

This clonotype was picked up many times. The V and J genes are TRBV5-1 and TRBJ2-5; 9 nucleotides agree with TRBD2. CDR3 length: 14 amino acids. Trimming took 3 bases from V and 5 from J; bases not matched to a gene: 5. CDR1 SGHRS and CDR2 YFSETQ come from the germline V gene. The CDR3 nucleotides are TGCGCCAGCAGCTCTAACAGCGGGAGGGAGACCCAGTACTTC. This encodes CASSSNSGRETQYF.

This chain links TRBV20-1 with TRBJ1-5; D unresolved. The V end was cut by 6 bases, the J end by 2 bases, with 11 bases between. In germline, CDR1 is DFQATT, CDR2 SNEGSKA (reference sequence). The CDR3 has 13 residues. The CDR3 coding sequence is TGCAGTGCATCAGGCGGGGGCAATCAGCCCCAGCATTTT. Amino acid sequence: CSASGGGNQPQHF.

As for this clonotype: A junction end diverges from the germline sequence, so it may reflect a read error. The gene calls are TRBV2 and TRBJ2-4, with 7 bases fitting TRBD2. The CDR3 consists of 17 residues. Germline CDR1 reads SNHLY; CDR2 reads FYNNEI. The CDR3 coding sequence is TGTGCCAGCACTAGCGGTGTGCTTTCCTGGGCCAAAAACATCCAGTACTTC. Translation gives CASTSGVLSWAKNIQYF.

In its sample, this clonotype was seen a few times. A read error may explain this, as a much larger clone is one base away. The V and J genes are TRBV21-1 and TRBJ1-1; the table's D call, TRBD1, has no DNA check behind it. TRBV21-1 is annotated as a pseudogene. CDR3 length: 23 residues. CDR3 region: CASSKEGRQGPTVRLIMNTEAFF. The CDR3 DNA sequence: TGTGCCAGCAGCAAAGAGGGGAGACAGGGGCCGACAGTGAGGCTCATTATGAACACTGAAGCTTTCTTT.